The 21 T cell receptor beta chains presented below share a single source sample, sequenced in a study of T cells expressing NK-cell markers. TCRdb re-called the 5' RACE reads and gives one entry per CDR3 protein, without DNA. In total, the table holds just under 150,000 distinct CDR3 sequences. What was sequenced was blood T cells: a sorted CD56 or NKG2C T cell subset, CD4+ or CD8+ T cells, or bulk PBMC T cells (not recorded which). These receptors were taken from a man between 18 and 35 years old in good health.

V and J are TRBV27 and TRBJ2-1; without DNA, the TCRdb call of TRBD1 cannot be checked. The germline V gene has CDR1 MNHEY and CDR2 SMNVEV (reference sequence). The CDR3 has 13 amino acids. CDR3 protein: CATGKTVYNEQFF.

The rearrangement uses TRBV20-1 and TRBJ2-3; the TCRdb D gene call, TRBD1, has no DNA to confirm it. The CDR3 covers 15 residues. CDR1 and CDR2 (germline): DFQATT, SNEGSKA (reference sequence). The CDR3 region is CSARDLSQGTDTQYF.

The V gene is TRBV24-1, the J gene TRBJ1-2. CDR1 KGHDR and CDR2 SFDVKD come from the germline V gene. The CDR3 is made up of 12 amino acids. This CDR3 is CATSLSDYGYTF.

This chain joins TRBV5-5 and TRBJ2-7; TCRdb selects TRBD1, and the lack of DNA leaves this call unchecked. This CDR3 region has 16 residues. Germline V gene lookup returns CDR1 SGHKS and CDR2 YYEKEE (reference sequence). Here the CDR3 reads CASSLGLTGDGYEQYF.

The V gene is TRBV3-1, the J gene TRBJ2-1; TCRdb proposes TRBD2, but this gene call is untestable without DNA. Per germline, CDR1 LGHDT and CDR2 YNNKEL (reference sequence). The CDR3 sequence is 18 residues long. The CDR3 sequence is CASSQESSGTLGSHEQFF.

The chain recombines TRBV2 with TRBJ2-1; TCRdb's assignment of TRBD1 cannot be checked, as there is no DNA. There are 15 residues in the CDR3. The germline V gene encodes CDR1 SNHLY and CDR2 FYNNEI. CDR3 residues: CASWEGRGWYNEQFF.

This chain joins TRBV27 and TRBJ2-1; TCRdb indicates TRBD2, and absent DNA this call remains unverified. The CDR3 is 15 residues long. CDR1 and CDR2 from the germline V gene are MNHEY and SMNVEV (reference sequence). CDR3 sequence reads: CASSLASGSQDEQFF.

This chain connects TRBV6-5 to TRBJ2-7; the D gene TCRdb calls, TRBD1, cannot be checked with no DNA. Per germline, CDR1 MNHEY and CDR2 SVGAGI. The CDR3 totals 14 residues. CDR3 residues: CASSSPGRSYEQYF.

The chain combines TRBV4-1 with TRBJ2-1; the TCRdb D gene call, TRBD1, has no DNA to confirm it. The CDR3 length is 18 residues. The germline CDR1 and CDR2 sequences are MGHRA and YSYEKL. The CDR3 sequence: CASSQRGAGDNPYNEQFF.

The chain combines TRBV30 with TRBJ2-7; TCRdb's D call of TRBD1 is untestable without DNA. Germline CDR1 is GTSNPN and CDR2 is SVGIG (reference sequence). This CDR3 spans 12 amino acids. Here the CDR3 reads CAWSSGGDEQYF.

The gene calls are TRBV7-8 and TRBJ2-5. The CDR3 contains 14 residues. Per germline, CDR1 SGHVS and CDR2 FQNEAQ. The CDR3: CASSPPIFQETQYF.

The chain recombines TRBV7-2 with TRBJ2-3; lacking DNA, the TRBD1 call made by TCRdb goes unchecked. Germline loops: CDR1 SGHTA, CDR2 FQGNSA. This CDR3 has 15 residues. CDR3 amino acids: CASSGGVLITDTQYF. The full variable domain, its missing parts supplied by reference TRBV7-2 and TRBJ2-3, is GAGVSQSPSNKVTEKGKDVELRCDPISGHTALYWYRQSLGQGLEFLIYFQGNSAPDKSGLPSDRFSAERTGGSVSTLTIQRTQQEDSAVYLCASSGGVLITDTQYFGPGTRLTVL.

V gene TRBV11-2 combines with J gene TRBJ2-5; lacking DNA, the TRBD2 call made by TCRdb goes unchecked. The germline CDR1 and CDR2 sequences are SGHAT and FQNNGV. This CDR3 spans 15 amino acids. The CDR3 sequence: CASSLGLAGGETQYF.

This chain links TRBV2 with TRBJ2-3; TCRdb reports TRBD1, a call that lacks DNA to check it against. CDR3 length: 13 residues. Germline CDR1 and CDR2: SNHLY and FYNNEI. CDR3 region: CASIIQGSDTQYF.

This chain uses TRBV20-1 with TRBJ2-7; TCRdb picks TRBD2, but there is no DNA to check that call. Germline assignment: CDR1 DFQATT and CDR2 SNEGSKA (reference sequence). CDR3 length: 15 amino acids. The CDR3 loop is CSAEDSGTSTYEQYF.

The chain employs TRBV7-2 and TRBJ2-1. Germline V lookup: CDR1 SGHTA, CDR2 FQGNSA. The CDR3 contains 13 residues. The CDR3 sequence is CASSFQSYNEQFF.

The rearrangement links TRBV30 to TRBJ1-6. CDR3 length equals 16 residues. Germline V lookup: CDR1 GTSNPN, CDR2 SVGIG (reference sequence). The CDR3 region is CAWSVFGREDNSPLHF.

The chain carries TRBV13 and TRBJ2-3. CDR3 length: 17 amino acids. The germline gives CDR1 PRHDT, CDR2 FYEKMQ (reference sequence). This chain's CDR3 is CASSLSTEAAHRDTQYF.

The chain carries TRBV29-1 and TRBJ2-7; TCRdb's D gene call, TRBD1, goes unchecked for lack of DNA. Germline CDR1 is SQVTM and CDR2 is ANQGSEA. This CDR3 contains 13 residues. The chain's CDR3 is CSVRTGQDYEQYF.

The chain is built from TRBV15 and TRBJ2-7; lacking DNA, the TRBD2 call made by TCRdb goes unchecked. Germline V CDR1 and CDR2: LNHNV, YYDKDF (reference sequence). The CDR3 runs to 18 residues. CDR3 loop: CATSSGPSGSWGSYEQYF.

The J gene is TRBJ2-3, the V gene TRBV24-1; TCRdb designates TRBD1, a call that cannot be tested without DNA. The CDR3 contains 15 residues. The germline CDR1 and CDR2 sequences are KGHDR and SFDVKD. This CDR3 reads CATSDWAGGTDTQYF.